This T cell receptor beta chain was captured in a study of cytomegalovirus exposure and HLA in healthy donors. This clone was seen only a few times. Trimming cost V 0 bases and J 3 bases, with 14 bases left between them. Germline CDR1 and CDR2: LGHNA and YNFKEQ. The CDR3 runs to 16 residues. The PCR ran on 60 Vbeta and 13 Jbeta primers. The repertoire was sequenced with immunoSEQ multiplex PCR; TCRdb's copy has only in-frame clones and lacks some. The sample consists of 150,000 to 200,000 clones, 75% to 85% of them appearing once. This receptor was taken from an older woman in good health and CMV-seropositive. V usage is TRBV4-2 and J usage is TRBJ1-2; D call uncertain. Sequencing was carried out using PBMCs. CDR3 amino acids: CASSQELRSKDYGYTF. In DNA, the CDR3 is TGTGCCAGCAGCCAAGAACTAAGGAGCAAGGACTATGGCTACACCTTC.